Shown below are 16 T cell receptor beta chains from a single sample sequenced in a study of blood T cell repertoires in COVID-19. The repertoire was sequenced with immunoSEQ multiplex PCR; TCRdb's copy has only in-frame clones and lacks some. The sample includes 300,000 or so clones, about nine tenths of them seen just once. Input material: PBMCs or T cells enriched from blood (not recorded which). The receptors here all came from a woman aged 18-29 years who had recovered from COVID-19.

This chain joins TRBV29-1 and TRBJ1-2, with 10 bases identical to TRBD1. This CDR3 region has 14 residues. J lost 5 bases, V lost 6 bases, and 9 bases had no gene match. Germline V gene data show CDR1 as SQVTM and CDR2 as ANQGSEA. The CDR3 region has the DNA TGCAGCGTCACGACAGGGGGCCTGGGGTATGGCTACACCTTC. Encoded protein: CSVTTGGLGYGYTF.

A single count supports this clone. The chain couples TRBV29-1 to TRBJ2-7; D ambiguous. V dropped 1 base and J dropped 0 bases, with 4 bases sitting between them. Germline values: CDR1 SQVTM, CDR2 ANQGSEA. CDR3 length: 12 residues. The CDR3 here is CSVEGDSYEQYF. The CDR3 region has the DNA TGCAGCGTTGAAGGAGACTCCTACGAGCAGTACTTC.

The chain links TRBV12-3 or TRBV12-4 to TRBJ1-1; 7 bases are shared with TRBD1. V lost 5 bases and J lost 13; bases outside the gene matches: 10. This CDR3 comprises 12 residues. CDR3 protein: CASSKDRVVDFF. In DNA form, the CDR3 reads TGTGCCAGCAGTAAAGACAGGGTAGTGGATTTCTTT.

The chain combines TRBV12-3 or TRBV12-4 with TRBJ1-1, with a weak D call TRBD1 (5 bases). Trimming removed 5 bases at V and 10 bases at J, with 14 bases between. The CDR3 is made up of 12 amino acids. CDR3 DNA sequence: TGTGCCAGCAGTCCCGGGGGAGTCGGAGCTTTCTTT. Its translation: CASSPGGVGAFF.

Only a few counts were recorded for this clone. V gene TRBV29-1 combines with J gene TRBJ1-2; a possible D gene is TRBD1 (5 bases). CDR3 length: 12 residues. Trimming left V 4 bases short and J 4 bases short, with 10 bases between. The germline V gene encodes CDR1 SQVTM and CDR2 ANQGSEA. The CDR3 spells CSVATDSYGYTF. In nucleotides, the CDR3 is TGCAGCGTTGCTACAGACAGCTATGGCTACACCTTC.

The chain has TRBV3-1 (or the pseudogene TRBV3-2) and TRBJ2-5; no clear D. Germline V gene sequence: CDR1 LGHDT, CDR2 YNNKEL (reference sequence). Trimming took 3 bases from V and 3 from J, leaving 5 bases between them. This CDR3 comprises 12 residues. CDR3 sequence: CASSQIEETQYF. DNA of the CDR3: TGTGCCAGCAGCCAGATAGAAGAGACCCAGTACTTC.

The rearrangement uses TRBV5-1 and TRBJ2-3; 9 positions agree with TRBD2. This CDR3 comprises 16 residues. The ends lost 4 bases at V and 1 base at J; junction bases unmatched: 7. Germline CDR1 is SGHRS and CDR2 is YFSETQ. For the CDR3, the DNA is TGCGCCAGCAGCCCAGGGACTAGCCGGGGCACAGATACGCAGTATTTT. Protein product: CASSPGTSRGTDTQYF.

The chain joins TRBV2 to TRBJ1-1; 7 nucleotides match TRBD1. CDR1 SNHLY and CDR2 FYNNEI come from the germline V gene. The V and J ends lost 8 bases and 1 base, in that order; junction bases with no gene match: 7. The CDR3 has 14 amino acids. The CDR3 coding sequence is TGTGCCAGCGTAAGACAGGGACCGAACACTGAAGCTTTCTTT. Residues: CASVRQGPNTEAFF.

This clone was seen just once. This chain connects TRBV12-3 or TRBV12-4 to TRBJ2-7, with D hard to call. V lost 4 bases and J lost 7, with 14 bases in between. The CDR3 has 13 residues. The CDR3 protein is CASSSNSGLEQYF. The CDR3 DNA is TGTGCCAGCAGTTCCAACTCGGGTCTTGAGCAGTACTTC.

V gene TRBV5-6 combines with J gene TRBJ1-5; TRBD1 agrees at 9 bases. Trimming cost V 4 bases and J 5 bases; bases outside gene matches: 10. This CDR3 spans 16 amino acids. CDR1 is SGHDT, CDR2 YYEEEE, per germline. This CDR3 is CASSEGGTGYYQPQHF. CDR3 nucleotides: TGTGCCAGCAGCGAGGGTGGGACAGGGTATTATCAGCCCCAGCATTTT. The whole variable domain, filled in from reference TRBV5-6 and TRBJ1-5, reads DAGVTQSPTHLIKTRGQQVTLRCSPKSGHDTVSWYQQALGQGPQFIFQYYEEEERQRGNFPDRFSGHQFPNYSSELNVNALLLGDSALYLCASSEGGTGYYQPQHFGDGTRLSIL.

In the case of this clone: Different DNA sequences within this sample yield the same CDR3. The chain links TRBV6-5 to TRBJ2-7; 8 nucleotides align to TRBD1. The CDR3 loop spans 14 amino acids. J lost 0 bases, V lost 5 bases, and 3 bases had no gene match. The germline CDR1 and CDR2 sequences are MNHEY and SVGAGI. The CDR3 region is CASSRDRGSYEQYF. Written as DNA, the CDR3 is TGTGCCAGCAGTCGCGACAGGGGCTCCTACGAGCAGTACTTC.

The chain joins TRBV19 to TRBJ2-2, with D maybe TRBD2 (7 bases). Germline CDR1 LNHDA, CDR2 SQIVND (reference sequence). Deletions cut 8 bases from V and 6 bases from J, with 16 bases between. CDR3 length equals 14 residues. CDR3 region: CASGNGGAAGELFF. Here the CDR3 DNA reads TGTGCCAGTGGTAATGGGGGGGCGGCCGGGGAGCTGTTTTTT.

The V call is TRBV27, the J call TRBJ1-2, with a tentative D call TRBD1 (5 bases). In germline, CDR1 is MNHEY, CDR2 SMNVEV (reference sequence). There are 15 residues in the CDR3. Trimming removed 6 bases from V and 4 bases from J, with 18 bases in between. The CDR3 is CASSPRGGAFYGYTF. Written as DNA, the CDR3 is TGTGCCAGCAGCCCCCGGGGGGGAGCCTTCTATGGCTACACCTTC.

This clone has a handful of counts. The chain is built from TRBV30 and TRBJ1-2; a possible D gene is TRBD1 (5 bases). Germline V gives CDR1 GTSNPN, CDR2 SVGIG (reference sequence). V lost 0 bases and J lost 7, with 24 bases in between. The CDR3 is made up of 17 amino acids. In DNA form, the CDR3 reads TGTGCCTGGAGTGTACCTGGCGACAGCCAAAACTACGGTGGCTACACCTTC. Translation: CAWSVPGDSQNYGGYTF.

CDR3 residues: CASRHRTGQGEAFF. In DNA form, the CDR3 reads TGTGCCAGCAGACACAGGACAGGGCAGGGTGAAGCTTTCTTT. The chain recombines TRBV28 with TRBJ1-1, with 8 bases lining up with TRBD1. Germline CDR1 reads MDHEN; CDR2 reads SYDVKM. V lost 6 bases to trimming and J lost 7 bases; unmatched junction nucleotides: 10. This CDR3 is 14 amino acids long.

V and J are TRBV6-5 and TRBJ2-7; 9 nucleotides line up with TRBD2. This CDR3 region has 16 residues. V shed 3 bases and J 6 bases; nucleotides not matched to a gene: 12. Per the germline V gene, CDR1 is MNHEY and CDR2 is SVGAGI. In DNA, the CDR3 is TGTGCCAGCAGTTATAGGACGACAGCGGGGGGTGTCGAGCAGTACTTC. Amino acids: CASSYRTTAGGVEQYF.